The sequence of this T cell receptor (beta chain) was determined in a study of T cell repertoires in cytomegalovirus infection. TCRdb used MiXCR to reprocess the reads, holding one entry per CDR3 protein. Of about 98,000 distinct CDR3 sequences in the sample, 15% to 20% are singletons; the top ten hold over 8%. Ten or more counts support this clonotype. Its target is not known. Germline V CDR1 and CDR2: MNHEY, SVGEGT. CDR3 length: 12 amino acids. V was shortened by 8 bases and J by 8 bases, with 15 bases between the two germline ends. Study findings and constraints: HLA-C-restricted TCR beta clonotypes specific for CMV led the ex vivo response.

The specimen was PBMCs. The TCR sequence derives from a human donor in good health (CMV status not recorded). Some clones in this sample may be carry-over from other donors' samples. This sequence joins TRBV6-2 or TRBV6-3 and TRBJ1-2; TRBD1 might be the D (6 bases). DNA for the CDR3: TGTGCCAGCGGACGGGGGCAAAGAGGCTACACCTTC. The encoded protein is CASGRGQRGYTF.